One and the same sample provided the 10 T cell receptor beta chains below, sequenced in a study of tumor and adjacent non-tumor tissue in lung cancer. The template was RNA from unsorted bulk tissue. This non-tumor lung sample came from over 3 cm beyond the tumor edge. TCRbeta libraries were built with three rounds of nested PCR, modified from ARM-PCR. MiXCR was run by TCRdb on the multiplex PCR reads, yielding one entry per CDR3 protein. The table lists 60,000 to 100,000 distinct CDR3 sequences, approximately 82% of them singletons. The sequenced sample consisted of distant non-tumor lung tissue. All receptors derive from a man between 65 and 85 years old with non-small cell lung cancer.

The chain links TRBV6-5 to TRBJ2-2, with D possibly being TRBD2 (6 bases). CDR3 length equals 12 residues. Germline CDR1 is MNHEY and CDR2 is SVGAGI. CDR3 loop: CTIVGGPGELFF. The CDR3 coding sequence is TGTACCATCGTCGGGGGTCCCGGGGAGCTGTTTTTT.

A remark on this clonotype: At one of its ends the junction is not consistent with the germline gene, which may arise from a read error. The V call is TRBV6-5, the J call TRBJ2-2; 8 bases line up with TRBD2. The CDR3 length is 18 residues. Germline CDR1 and CDR2: MNHEY and SVGAGI. CDR3 loop: CASSLGGGLVGNTRELFF. The CDR3 DNA reads as TGTGCCAGCAGCCTAGGGGGGGGACTAGTGGGGAACACCCGGGAGCTGTTTTTT.

As regards this clonotype: This clone may be a read error of a much larger clone one base away. V is TRBV5-1 and J is TRBJ1-1; 7 positions agree with TRBD1. The CDR3 is 16 residues long. Germline CDR1 SGHRS, CDR2 YFSETQ. Written as DNA, the CDR3 is TGCGCCAGCAGCTTGGCGCCCGGGACAGTGAACACTGTAGCTTTCTTT. It yields the protein CASSLAPGTVNTVAFF. The variable domain in full, with the rest retrieved from reference TRBV5-1 and TRBJ1-1, is KAGVTQTPRYLIKTRGQQVTLSCSPISGHRSVSWYQQTPGQGLQFLFEYFSETQRNKGNFPGRFSGRQFSNSRSEMNVSTLELGDSALYLCASSLAPGTVNTVAFFGQGTRLTVV.

Of note for this clonotype: No conserved phenylalanine or tryptophan is present at the end of the CDR3, so a read error is the likely explanation. The J gene is TRBJ2-1, the V gene TRBV4-1, with D unclear. Trimming left V 0 bases short and J 5 bases short, with 11 bases between. The CDR3 consists of 15 residues. In germline, CDR1 is MGHRA, CDR2 YSYEKL. CDR3 DNA sequence: TGCGCCAGCAGCCAAGATTGTATCCGCCACAATGAGCAGTTCTAC. Protein product: CASSQDCIRHNEQFY.

About this clonotype itself: A junction end diverges from the germline sequence, so it may reflect a read error. The V and J genes are TRBV6-1 and TRBJ2-1, with D possibly being TRBD2 (6 bases). There are 19 residues in the CDR3. Germline V lookup: CDR1 MNHNS, CDR2 SASEGT. CDR3 in amino acids: CVSSDPGVPGLFANNEQFF. CDR3 bases: TGTGTCAGCAGTGATCCGGGAGTGCCGGGGTTGTTCGCCAACAATGAGCAGTTCTTC.

The J gene is TRBJ2-3, the V gene TRBV7-8, with no clear D. Trimming removed 1 base at V and 7 bases at J, with 18 bases between. The CDR3 length is 16 residues. Germline CDR1 and CDR2: SGHVS and FQNEAQ. CDR3 DNA sequence: TGTGCCAGCAGCTTAGGGTTCGCGCCGGGCGAGAATACGCAGTATTTT. Its protein product is CASSLGFAPGENTQYF.

On this clonotype: Since no conserved phenylalanine or tryptophan closes the CDR3, a read error is the likely cause. This chain links TRBV6-2 or TRBV6-3 with TRBJ2-2; D tentatively reads TRBD1 or TRBD2 (5 bases each). Germline V gene sequence: CDR1 MNHEY, CDR2 SVGEGT. The CDR3 spans 12 residues. The CDR3 loop reads CASSTNTGDLFI. CDR3 sequence (DNA): TGTGCCAGTAGTACCAACACCGGGGACCTGTTTATT.

This clonotype was seen once. The junction differs from germline at one of its ends, possibly a read error. This chain connects TRBV12-3 or TRBV12-4 to TRBJ2-3, with TRBD2 matching over 9 bases. CDR3 length equals 16 residues. The CDR3 DNA reads as TGTGCCTGCAGTATGGGACTAGCAGCCTACATAGATACGCAGTATTTT. Its protein is CACSMGLAAYIDTQYF.

Remarks on this clonotype: A read error is possible here, since a much larger clone lies one base away. V is TRBV4-1 and J is TRBJ1-1; tentative D call: TRBD1 (6 bases). The germline gives CDR1 MGHRA, CDR2 YSYEKL. CDR3 length: 14 amino acids. The CDR3 DNA sequence: TGCGTCAGCAGCCAAGATTGGACAGAAACTGAAGCTCTCTTT. Translating gives CVSSQDWTETEALF.

A remark on this clonotype: The conserved phenylalanine or tryptophan is not found at the CDR3 terminus, so this likely reflects a read error. The CDR3 region has the DNA TGTGCTAGTGCCCCGGACAGAAATCAGCACCAGCATTAT. It is translated as CASAPDRNQHQHY. The chain joins TRBV12-5 to TRBJ1-5; possibly TRBD1 for D (6 bases). The germline V gene has CDR1 LGHNT and CDR2 FRNRAP. The CDR3 contains 13 residues.